A single sample is the source of the 25 T cell receptor beta chains below, sequenced in a study of STAT3 mutations in large granular lymphocyte leukemia. Study-wide points: At least one immunodominant TCR beta clonotype appeared in every T-cell large granular lymphocyte leukemia patient.

Sequenced by immunoSEQ multiplex PCR; TCRdb stores in-frame clones only, minus some. The sample carries 30,000 to 45,000 clones, about 88% recorded once. No antigens are known for them. Specimen: PBMCs. The receptor set was obtained from a human donor with T large granular lymphocyte leukemia. Some clones in this sample may be carry-over from other donors' samples.

The rearrangement links TRBV6-6 to TRBJ1-1; D not certain. In germline, CDR1 is MNHNY, CDR2 SVGAGI (reference sequence). The V end was cut by 0 bases, the J end by 0 bases, with 8 bases between. CDR3 length equals 15 residues. This CDR3 is CASSYSRQLNTEAFF. CDR3 coding DNA: TGTGCCAGCAGTTACTCGAGGCAGCTGAACACTGAAGCTTTCTTT.

The chain carries TRBV5-1 and TRBJ2-2; a weak D match, TRBD1 (5 bases). The CDR3 consists of 17 residues. Trimming cost V 8 bases and J 5 bases, with 25 bases left between them. Germline values: CDR1 SGHRS, CDR2 YFSETQ. The CDR3 loop reads CASSPSPDRQATGELFF. CDR3 DNA: TGCGCCAGTTCCCCAAGTCCTGACAGACAAGCAACCGGGGAGCTGTTTTTT.

This clone was counted a few times. This chain links TRBV7-2 with TRBJ2-7; TRBD1 agrees at 11 bases. Germline V gene lookup returns CDR1 SGHTA and CDR2 FQGNSA. This CDR3 comprises 14 residues. V gave up 3 bases and J gave up 4 bases; unmatched junction bases: 2. CDR3 amino acids: CASSLDRGRYEQYF. The DNA of the CDR3 is TGTGCCAGCAGCTTGGACAGGGGGCGGTACGAGCAGTACTTC.

The genes are TRBV10-2 and TRBJ1-2; a weak D match, TRBD1 (6 bases). Germline CDR1 is WSHSY and CDR2 is SAAADI. The CDR3 sequence is 13 residues long. Trimming took 6 bases from V and 4 from J, leaving 12 bases between them. The CDR3 region is CASRVQGSYGYTF. DNA for the CDR3: TGCGCCAGCAGAGTACAGGGCTCCTATGGCTACACCTTC.

The chain is built from TRBV27 and TRBJ1-2; possibly TRBD1 for D (5 bases). Trimming took off 6 bases at V and 8 bases at J, with 16 bases between the two ends. CDR3 length: 13 amino acids. CDR1 is MNHEY, CDR2 SMNVEV, per germline (reference sequence). For the CDR3, the DNA is TGTGCCAGCAGGCCTATCAGGGTTGAGGGCTACACCTTC. Protein: CASRPIRVEGYTF.

V usage is TRBV6-6 and J usage is TRBJ1-3, with D perhaps matching TRBD1 (5 bases). Germline-derived CDR1 and CDR2 are MNHNY and SVGAGI (reference sequence). Trimming took off 2 bases at V and 0 bases at J, with 8 bases between the two ends. The CDR3 has 15 amino acids. The CDR3 reads CASSYDGGSGNTIYF. In DNA, the CDR3 is TGTGCCAGCAGTTACGACGGGGGCTCTGGAAACACCATATATTTT.

The chain recombines TRBV5-1 with TRBJ2-7; weak D call: TRBD2 (6 bases). The V end lost 2 bases, the J end lost 6 bases, and 12 bases lay between the germline ends. This CDR3 is 13 amino acids long. Germline V gene data show CDR1 as SGHRS and CDR2 as YFSETQ. The CDR3 is CASSFGGPGEQYF. DNA for the CDR3: TGCGCCAGCAGCTTCGGGGGACCTGGCGAGCAGTACTTC.

The chain employs TRBV2 and TRBJ2-7, with D uncertain. V was clipped by 7 bases and J by 6 bases, with 10 bases between them. CDR1 and CDR2 from the germline V gene are SNHLY and FYNNEI. This CDR3 spans 11 amino acids. CDR3 protein: CASTPKGEQYF. The DNA for the CDR3 is TGTGCCAGCACTCCAAAGGGCGAGCAGTACTTC.

This chain connects TRBV28 to TRBJ1-6; 10 nucleotides match TRBD1. J gave up 7 bases and V 8 bases, and 11 bases lay outside the gene matches. Per germline, CDR1 MDHEN and CDR2 SYDVKM. This CDR3 is built from 16 residues. CDR3 DNA: TGTGCCAGCCTGTGGGACAGGGGTCAACGAAATTCACCCCTCCACTTT. Amino acid sequence: CASLWDRGQRNSPLHF. The variable domain in full, completed from reference TRBV28 and TRBJ1-6, reads DVKVTQSSRYLVKRTGEKVFLECVQDMDHENMFWYRQDPGLGLRLIYFSYDVKMKEKGDIPEGYSVSREKKERFSLILESASTNQTSMYLCASLWDRGQRNSPLHFGNGTRLTVT.

The J gene is TRBJ1-1, the V gene TRBV6-5, with D unclear. The CDR3 runs 14 residues. From germline, CDR1 is MNHEY and CDR2 SVGAGI. V lost 0 bases and J 4 bases, leaving 9 bases between the germline ends. The CDR3 reads CASSYSGEGTEAFF. In nucleotides, the CDR3 is TGTGCCAGCAGTTACTCAGGCGAAGGCACTGAAGCTTTCTTT.

The V gene is TRBV7-9, the J gene TRBJ1-1; TRBD1 might be the D (6 bases). V was pared by 2 bases and J by 4 bases, with 8 bases between. This CDR3 is 13 amino acids long. The germline gives CDR1 SEHNR, CDR2 FQNEAQ (reference sequence). The CDR3 loop reads CASSLQGTTEAFF. The CDR3 DNA reads TGTGCCAGCAGCTTACAGGGGACCACTGAAGCTTTCTTT.

The rearrangement joins TRBV28 to TRBJ1-1, with D tentatively TRBD1 (5 bases). Germline-derived CDR1 and CDR2 are MDHEN and SYDVKM. The ends were cut back, 7 bases at V and 4 bases at J, with 13 bases in the middle. The CDR3 consists of 13 residues. The CDR3 protein is CASTLVGGTEAFF. CDR3 nucleotide sequence: TGTGCCAGCACCCTAGTTGGGGGCACTGAAGCTTTCTTT.

The V gene is TRBV5-4, the J gene TRBJ2-5; tentatively, D is TRBD1 (5 bases). The ends were cut back, 4 bases at V and 7 bases at J, with 17 bases in the middle. The CDR3 is 14 amino acids. Germline V lookup: CDR1 SGHNT, CDR2 YYREEE (reference sequence). CDR3 in amino acids: CASSLETGPGTQYF. The CDR3 DNA reads as TGTGCCAGCAGCCTCGAAACAGGTCCCGGGACCCAGTACTTC.

The chain recombines TRBV5-1 with TRBJ1-5; 9 bases agree with TRBD1. The germline gives CDR1 SGHRS, CDR2 YFSETQ. J was trimmed by 7 bases and V by 3 bases; bases with no gene match: 5. The CDR3 length is 14 residues. The CDR3 sequence: CASSWGQGGQPQHF. For the CDR3, the DNA is TGCGCCAGCAGCTGGGGACAGGGTGGCCAGCCCCAGCATTTT. The whole variable domain, filled in from reference TRBV5-1 and TRBJ1-5, reads KAGVTQTPRYLIKTRGQQVTLSCSPISGHRSVSWYQQTPGQGLQFLFEYFSETQRNKGNFPGRFSGRQFSNSRSEMNVSTLELGDSALYLCASSWGQGGQPQHFGDGTRLSIL.

The chain joins TRBV5-8 to TRBJ2-7, with TRBD1 matching 7 bases. Germline assignment: CDR1 SGHTS and CDR2 YDEGEE. Trimming cost V 4 bases and J 8 bases; bases outside gene matches: 9. CDR3 length: 13 residues. CDR3 nucleotide sequence: TGTGCCAGCAGCCCGAATTACAGGGGTAAGCAGTACTTC. Translated, it gives CASSPNYRGKQYF.

The chain joins TRBV5-1 to TRBJ1-1; the match to TRBD1 covers 9 bases. Unmatched junction bases numbered 12, after V lost 5 bases and J lost 1 base. This CDR3 contains 17 residues. Germline V gene data show CDR1 as SGHRS and CDR2 as YFSETQ. Here the CDR3 reads CASSPTGTGFPNTEAFF. CDR3 in DNA: TGCGCCAGCAGTCCCACCGGGACAGGGTTTCCGAACACTGAAGCTTTCTTT.

The chain combines TRBV5-1 with TRBJ2-7; TRBD2 aligns across 7 bases. J was trimmed by 2 bases and V by 0 bases; bases with no gene match: 5. The CDR3 runs to 15 residues. CDR1 and CDR2 from the germline V gene are SGHRS and YFSETQ. CDR3 region: CASSLETGGTYEQYV. The CDR3 DNA reads TGCGCCAGCAGCTTGGAAACGGGGGGTACCTACGAGCAGTACGTC.

The chain recombines TRBV6-5 with TRBJ1-5; perhaps TRBD1 as D (5 bases). The CDR3 is made up of 15 amino acids. Trimming cost V 6 bases and J 4 bases, with 16 bases left between them. Germline CDR1 reads MNHEY; CDR2 reads SVGAGI. The DNA for the CDR3 is TGTGCCAGCAGCAACGCCGTTCAGGGAAATCAGCCCCAGCATTTT. This gives the protein CASSNAVQGNQPQHF.

The genes are TRBV28 and TRBJ2-2; 9 positions match TRBD2. Germline V CDR1 and CDR2: MDHEN, SYDVKM. Trimming cost V 7 bases and J 6 bases; bases outside gene matches: 12. This CDR3 region has 16 residues. The CDR3 sequence is CASTIGGRGGPGELFF. The CDR3 DNA follows: TGTGCCAGCACCATCGGCGGGCGGGGGGGCCCCGGGGAGCTGTTTTTT.

J is TRBJ1-3 and V is TRBV7-8, with no clear D. CDR1 and CDR2 from the germline V gene are SGHVS and FQNEAQ. V gave up 5 bases and J gave up 5 bases, with 16 bases separating them. The CDR3 covers 15 residues. The CDR3 spells CASSPSPPTRNTIYF. As DNA, the CDR3 is TGTGCCAGCAGCCCTAGCCCGCCTACCCGAAACACCATATATTTT.

The rearrangement links TRBV6-5 to TRBJ1-2; D perhaps matches TRBD1 (6 bases). The V and J ends lost 6 bases and 3 bases respectively, with 17 bases between them. Germline-derived CDR1 and CDR2 are MNHEY and SVGAGI. The CDR3 spans 15 residues. The CDR3 loop is CASRGGIRRDYGYTF. For the CDR3, the DNA is TGTGCCAGCAGAGGGGGTATACGAAGGGACTATGGCTACACCTTC.

This chain connects TRBV2 to TRBJ2-3, with D possibly being TRBD2 (6 bases). The CDR3 has 15 residues. In germline, CDR1 is SNHLY, CDR2 FYNNEI. Trimming removed 3 bases at V and 1 base at J, with 11 bases between. The CDR3 reads CASSEMAGRTDTQYF. CDR3 DNA sequence: TGTGCCAGCAGTGAGATGGCGGGGCGCACAGATACGCAGTATTTT.

The V gene is TRBV11-2, the J gene TRBJ2-3; D is perhaps TRBD2 (6 bases). The V end was cut by 1 base, the J end by 0 bases, with 11 bases between. CDR1 and CDR2 from the germline V gene are SGHAT and FQNNGV. The CDR3 covers 16 residues. In DNA form, the CDR3 reads TGTGCCAGCAGCTTAGGCGGGGCATCTAGCACAGATACGCAGTATTTT. This sequence encodes CASSLGGASSTDTQYF.

The chain couples TRBV18 to TRBJ2-5; tentatively, D is TRBD1 (5 bases). With 3 bases removed from V and 9 bases from J, the gap between germline ends came to 17 bases. CDR1 and CDR2 from the germline V gene are KGHSH and LQKENI. The CDR3 contains 14 residues. CDR3: CASSPVLEKGAQYF. In DNA form, the CDR3 reads TGTGCCAGCTCACCTGTTCTGGAGAAAGGGGCCCAGTACTTC.

The chain combines TRBV5-1 with TRBJ1-6; D is possibly TRBD1 (5 bases). This CDR3 contains 15 residues. Germline V gives CDR1 SGHRS, CDR2 YFSETQ. Trimming left V 0 bases short and J 5 bases short, with 9 bases between. In DNA, the CDR3 is TGCGCCAGCAGCTTGGCAGGGAATGATAATTCACCCCTCCACTTT. It encodes CASSLAGNDNSPLHF. The variable domain in full, with the rest retrieved from reference TRBV5-1 and TRBJ1-6, is KAGVTQTPRYLIKTRGQQVTLSCSPISGHRSVSWYQQTPGQGLQFLFEYFSETQRNKGNFPGRFSGRQFSNSRSEMNVSTLELGDSALYLCASSLAGNDNSPLHFGNGTRLTVT.